The next 23 T cell receptor beta chains were all read from a single sample in a study of T cell responses to AZD1222 COVID-19 vaccine. Measured with immunoSEQ multiplex PCR; TCRdb has only the in-frame clones, and not every one. Altogether about 150,000 clones are present, roughly nine tenths being singletons, with the ten largest covering 15% to 20%. The sequences come from peripheral blood, collected on day 0 of AZD1222 vaccination. The receptors shown here come from an adult in good health.

The CDR3 spells CASSLEVMEGYTF. The CDR3, as DNA: TGTGCCAGCAGCTTAGAGGTTATGGAGGGCTACACCTTC. The chain has TRBV7-2 and TRBJ1-2; D not certain. V shed 1 base and J shed 8 bases, with 11 bases lying between them. CDR3 length: 13 residues. CDR1 is SGHTA and CDR2 is FQGNSA in the germline V gene.

The chain joins TRBV12-3 or TRBV12-4 to TRBJ1-2; D not certain. Trimming took off 4 bases at V and 7 bases at J, with 13 bases between the two ends. The length of the CDR3 is 13 residues. The CDR3 here is CASSSPGKAGYTF. The CDR3 DNA follows: TGTGCCAGCAGTTCTCCGGGGAAGGCTGGCTACACCTTC.

V is TRBV7-6 and J is TRBJ2-3; D tentatively fits TRBD1 or TRBD2 (6 bases each). The germline V gene encodes CDR1 SGHVS and CDR2 FNYEAQ. This CDR3 contains 16 residues. V dropped 5 bases and J dropped 0 bases, with 15 bases sitting between them. The CDR3 protein is CASSRPGGVSTDTQYF. In DNA form, the CDR3 reads TGTGCCAGCAGCCGGCCCGGGGGCGTAAGCACAGATACGCAGTATTTT.

The rearrangement joins TRBV5-6 to TRBJ1-5; 10 nucleotides match TRBD1. The germline V gene has CDR1 SGHDT and CDR2 YYEEEE. The CDR3 runs 17 residues. V shed 2 bases, J shed 5 bases, and the junction held 10 bases outside the gene matches. CDR3 sequence reads: CASSFGPGQGIYQPQHF. In DNA form, the CDR3 reads TGTGCCAGCAGCTTTGGTCCGGGACAGGGGATCTATCAGCCCCAGCATTTT.

This clone was recorded only once. CDR3 coding DNA: TGTGCCAGCAGGGATACAGGGCTCTATGGCTACACCTTC. The encoded protein is CASRDTGLYGYTF. This rearrangement joins TRBV2 to TRBJ1-2, with D tentatively TRBD1 (6 bases). This CDR3 is built from 13 residues. Germline-derived CDR1 and CDR2 are SNHLY and FYNNEI. Trimming took 6 bases from V and 4 from J, leaving 12 bases between them.

The rearrangement joins TRBV5-1 to TRBJ2-5; D is uncertain. This CDR3 comprises 13 residues. With 3 bases removed from V and 2 bases from J, the gap between germline ends came to 8 bases. Germline assignment: CDR1 SGHRS and CDR2 YFSETQ. Written as DNA, the CDR3 is TGCGCCAGCAGCTCCGGTCAACAAGAGACCCAGTACTTC. Protein: CASSSGQQETQYF.

V is TRBV7-8 and J is TRBJ1-1, with D maybe TRBD1 (6 bases). Germline CDR1 reads SGHVS; CDR2 reads FQNEAQ. There are 15 residues in the CDR3. V lost 4 bases to trimming and J lost 4 bases, with 16 bases between them. CDR3 in DNA: TGTGCCAGCAGCTCAATACAGGGTAGGGCCACTGAAGCTTTCTTT. This sequence encodes CASSSIQGRATEAFF.

The chain has TRBV9 and TRBJ2-2; no firm D call. Looked up from germline, CDR1 is SGDLS and CDR2 is YYNGEE. The length of the CDR3 is 16 residues. The V end lost 2 bases, the J end lost 1 base, and 12 bases lay between the germline ends. CDR3 in amino acids: CASSVFPDRNTGELFF. The CDR3 coding sequence is TGTGCCAGCAGCGTTTTCCCCGATAGGAACACCGGGGAGCTGTTTTTT.

This clone appeared once. The chain combines TRBV5-4 with TRBJ2-3; 8 bases fit TRBD2. Germline CDR1 is SGHNT and CDR2 is YYREEE (reference sequence). V was clipped by 4 bases and J by 6 bases; unmatched bases: 4. The CDR3 loop spans 13 amino acids. The CDR3 DNA reads TGTGCCAGCAGCGCCAGACTAGCGGATACGCAGTATTTT. Translating it yields CASSARLADTQYF. The full variable domain, its missing parts supplied by reference TRBV5-4 and TRBJ2-3, is ETGVTQSPTHLIKTRGQQVTLRCSSQSGHNTVSWYQQALGQGPQFIFQYYREEENGRGNFPPRFSGLQFPNYSSELNVNALELDDSALYLCASSARLADTQYFGPGTRLTVL.

This clone appeared once. V is TRBV6-1 and J is TRBJ2-5; D is ambiguous. In germline, CDR1 is MNHNS, CDR2 SASEGT. Trimming removed 2 bases at V and 4 bases at J, with 5 bases between. This CDR3 is built from 12 residues. The CDR3 reads CASSEMGETQYF. CDR3 in DNA: TGTGCCAGCAGTGAAATGGGAGAGACCCAGTACTTC.

V usage is TRBV19 and J usage is TRBJ2-3, with 9 bases that match TRBD1. The V segment lost 5 bases and the J segment 5 bases; nucleotides outside the gene matches: 11. Germline-derived CDR1 and CDR2 are LNHDA and SQIVND (reference sequence). The length of the CDR3 is 16 residues. DNA for the CDR3: TGTGCCAGTAGTTCAAACCTACAGGGGGCCCTAGATACGCAGTATTTT. Translating it yields CASSSNLQGALDTQYF.

This sequence joins TRBV29-1 and TRBJ2-7; the match to TRBD1 covers 12 bases. V dropped 6 bases and J dropped 5; count of bases not matched to a gene: 14. CDR1 and CDR2 from the germline V gene are SQVTM and ANQGSEA. The CDR3 runs 16 residues. The CDR3 spells CSVGDTGTGGLDEQYF. Here the CDR3 DNA reads TGCAGCGTAGGGGATACCGGGACAGGGGGCTTGGACGAGCAGTACTTC.

This rearrangement joins TRBV4-3 to TRBJ1-6; the match to TRBD1 covers 8 bases. Unmatched junction bases numbered 5, after V lost 0 bases and J lost 10 bases. The CDR3 sequence is 15 residues long. CDR1 and CDR2 (germline): LGHNA, YSLEER. CDR3 amino acids: CASSQDGTGGSPLHF. Written as DNA, the CDR3 is TGCGCCAGCAGCCAAGATGGCACAGGGGGATCACCCCTCCACTTT.

This sequence joins TRBV7-9 and TRBJ2-5; a possible D gene is TRBD2 (6 bases). The germline V gene has CDR1 SEHNR and CDR2 FQNEAQ (reference sequence). The V end lost 2 bases, the J end lost 3 bases, and 16 bases lay between the germline ends. CDR3 length: 16 residues. The DNA of the CDR3 is TGTGCCAGCAGCTTAAAGGAGGGCCGCTGGGAAGAGACCCAGTACTTC. This sequence encodes CASSLKEGRWEETQYF.

The CDR3 reads CASSQVSVRGTDTQYF. As DNA, the CDR3 is TGCGCCAGCAGCCAAGTATCAGTCAGGGGCACAGATACGCAGTATTTT. The chain links TRBV4-3 to TRBJ2-3; TRBD1 might be the D (5 bases). In germline, CDR1 is LGHNA, CDR2 YSLEER. This CDR3 has 16 amino acids. V was shortened by 1 base and J by 1 base, with 12 bases between the two germline ends.

The chain combines TRBV5-4 with TRBJ1-2; 9 bases agree with TRBD1. The CDR3 has 14 residues. V dropped 6 bases and J dropped 2; count of bases not matched to a gene: 5. Germline V gene sequence: CDR1 SGHNT, CDR2 YYREEE (reference sequence). This chain's CDR3 is CASNTDRGNYGYTF. As DNA, the CDR3 is TGTGCCAGCAACACGGACAGGGGAAACTATGGCTACACCTTC.

The gene calls are TRBV29-1 and TRBJ1-1, with unresolved D. Trimming removed 7 bases from V and 8 bases from J, with 17 bases in between. The CDR3 has 12 residues. Per the germline V gene, CDR1 is SQVTM and CDR2 is ANQGSEA. The CDR3: CSAVIEGQEAFF. The DNA for the CDR3 is TGCAGCGCCGTTATAGAAGGCCAAGAAGCTTTCTTT.

The chain uses TRBV7-9 and TRBJ1-2; D is ambiguous. Germline CDR1 is SEHNR and CDR2 is FQNEAQ (reference sequence). CDR3 length equals 14 residues. V was pared by 5 bases and J by 6 bases, with 16 bases between. This CDR3 reads CASSIQELGDGYTF. In nucleotides, the CDR3 is TGTGCCAGCAGCATTCAGGAGCTTGGGGATGGCTACACCTTC.

The chain combines TRBV5-1 with TRBJ2-1, with D tentatively TRBD2 (5 bases). Germline V CDR1 and CDR2: SGHRS, YFSETQ. V was shortened by 0 bases and J by 7 bases, with 8 bases between the two germline ends. CDR3 size: 13 residues. The CDR3 DNA reads TGCGCCAGCAGCTTGGGGACTCTGAATGAGCAGTTCTTC. Encoded protein: CASSLGTLNEQFF.

Details on this clone: The sample has other DNA sequences that encode this CDR3 too. This sequence joins TRBV29-1 and TRBJ2-3, with 8 bases aligning to TRBD2. The CDR3 totals 13 residues. In germline, CDR1 is SQVTM, CDR2 ANQGSEA. J lost 6 bases, V lost 4 bases, and 6 bases had no gene match. CDR3 residues: CSVGLSGADTQYF. CDR3 nucleotides: TGCAGCGTTGGCCTTAGCGGGGCCGATACGCAGTATTTT.

In its sample, this clone was seen once. This chain joins TRBV24-1 and TRBJ2-1, with TRBD1 as a possible D gene (6 bases). With 3 bases removed from V and 6 bases from J, the gap between germline ends came to 14 bases. Germline values: CDR1 KGHDR, CDR2 SFDVKD. This CDR3 region has 15 residues. The CDR3: CATSDRGGDINEQFF. DNA for the CDR3: TGTGCCACCAGTGATCGGGGTGGGGACATCAATGAGCAGTTCTTC.

The chain is built from TRBV5-1 and TRBJ2-3; a possible D gene is TRBD1 (5 bases). V lost 4 bases to trimming and J lost 4 bases, with 13 bases between them. This CDR3 has 14 amino acids. Looked up from germline, CDR1 is SGHRS and CDR2 is YFSETQ. As DNA, the CDR3 is TGCGCCAGCAGCGTGAAAGGGGTCGCAGATACGCAGTATTTT. Amino acids: CASSVKGVADTQYF. Based on the CDR3 plus reference TRBV5-1 and TRBJ2-3, the full variable domain is KAGVTQTPRYLIKTRGQQVTLSCSPISGHRSVSWYQQTPGQGLQFLFEYFSETQRNKGNFPGRFSGRQFSNSRSEMNVSTLELGDSALYLCASSVKGVADTQYFGPGTRLTVL.

J is TRBJ1-5 and V is TRBV6-5, with unresolved D. This CDR3 comprises 15 residues. Trimming pared 7 bases from V and 3 bases from J, leaving 16 bases between. Per germline, CDR1 MNHEY and CDR2 SVGAGI. This CDR3 reads CASIKGWADNQPQHF. CDR3 coding DNA: TGTGCCAGCATCAAGGGTTGGGCGGACAATCAGCCCCAGCATTTT.